These T cell receptor beta chains were read from a single sample in a study of blood T cell repertoires in COVID-19. TCRdb's table, derived via immunoSEQ multiplex PCR, lists solely in-frame clones and lacks some. Of hundreds of thousands of clones in the sample, around 89% are singletons; the top ten hold about 1.2%. The sequenced sample consisted of PBMCs or T cells enriched from blood (not recorded which). All receptors come from a man under 40 who had recovered from COVID-19. The CDR3 runs from the conserved cysteine through the conserved F or W. A D gene is named only where the DNA matches it firmly. Only some rows state a clone size, as once, few, many or a class for expanded clones.

cdr3_aa	cdr3_nt	clone_size	d_call	j_call	v_call
CASSHYPKRTDTTYEQYF	TGTGCCAGCAGTCACTACCCAAAAAGGACAGATACTACCTACGAGCAGTACTTC	-	-	TRBJ2-7	TRBV6-2/TRBV6-3
CASSWTGSNQPQHF	TGTGCCAGCAGCTGGACAGGGAGTAATCAGCCCCAGCATTTT	-	TRBD1	TRBJ1-5	TRBV27
CASSSTLDRGGSQPQHF	TGTGCCAGCTCCTCAACGCTAGACAGGGGTGGATCGCAGCCCCAGCATTTT	-	TRBD1	TRBJ1-5	TRBV2
CASSFQGLNEQFF	TGTGCCAGCAGCTTTCAGGGATTAAATGAGCAGTTCTTC	-	-	TRBJ2-1	TRBV5-8
CASSTRAGDTEAFF	TGCGCCAGCAGCACCCGGGCAGGGGACACTGAAGCTTTCTTT	-	-	TRBJ1-1	TRBV5-1
CASSRREQGTGELFF	TGCGCCAGCAGCCGGCGGGAGCAAGGCACCGGGGAGCTGTTTTTT	-	TRBD2	TRBJ2-2	TRBV5-1
CASMYRPFNTEAFF	TGTGCCAGCATGTATCGTCCTTTTAACACTGAAGCTTTCTTT	-	-	TRBJ1-1	TRBV27
CASSMRVRGQGDQETQYF	TGTGCCAGTAGTATGAGGGTTCGGGGACAGGGGGACCAAGAGACCCAGTACTTC	-	TRBD1	TRBJ2-5	TRBV19
CAWSDDRERNTEAFF	TGTGCCTGGAGTGATGACAGGGAAAGGAACACTGAAGCTTTCTTT	-	TRBD1	TRBJ1-1	TRBV30
CASSPRDSYEQYF	TGTGCCAGCAGCCCCCGAGACAGCTACGAGCAGTACTTC	-	-	TRBJ2-7	TRBV14
CASSLAGQGVNSPLHF	TGTGCCAGCAGCTTGGCCGGGCAGGGCGTTAACTCACCCCTCCACTTT	-	-	TRBJ1-6	TRBV5-6
CAISGGGEQETQYF	TGTGCCATCAGTGGGGGCGGGGAACAAGAGACCCAGTACTTC	-	-	TRBJ2-5	TRBV10-3
CASSSLSGTSYEQYF	TGTGCCAGCAGCTCACTTAGCGGAACTTCCTACGAGCAGTACTTC	once	-	TRBJ2-7	TRBV11-2
CASSYVGAWNNEQFF	TGTGCCAGCAGTTATGTAGGGGCCTGGAACAATGAGCAGTTCTTC	-	-	TRBJ2-1	TRBV6-2/TRBV6-3
CASSEQGYGYTF	TGTGCCAGCAGCGAACAGGGCTATGGCTACACCTTC	-	-	TRBJ1-2	TRBV9
CASSLVVRGGTEAFF	TGTGCCAGCAGCTTAGTGGTCAGGGGAGGGACTGAAGCTTTCTTT	-	-	TRBJ1-1	TRBV7-2
CASSDRIAGGPADEQYF	TGTGCCAGCAGCGATCGGATAGCGGGGGGGCCCGCCGACGAGCAGTACTTC	-	TRBD2	TRBJ2-7	TRBV7-9
CASSDRGTNEKLFF	TGTGCCAGCTCAGATCGGGGTACCAATGAAAAACTGTTTTTT	-	-	TRBJ1-4	TRBV18
CASSSVYTGELFF	TGCGCCAGCAGCTCTGTTTACACCGGGGAGCTGTTTTTT	-	-	TRBJ2-2	TRBV5-1
CASSGISDTSGKTLWTDTQYF	TGTGCCAGCAGTGGCATTTCGGATACTAGCGGGAAAACCCTCTGGACAGATACGCAGTATTTT	-	TRBD2	TRBJ2-3	TRBV27
CASSTGRGGEKLFF	TGTGCCAGCAGCACAGGGCGAGGCGGTGAAAAACTGTTTTTT	-	-	TRBJ1-4	TRBV13
CASSQGERSEQYF	TGTGCCAGCAGTCAGGGGGAACGAAGCGAGCAGTACTTC	-	TRBD1	TRBJ2-7	TRBV27
CASSRGLAGGGTGELFF	TGCGCCAGCAGCCGGGGACTAGCGGGAGGCGGGACCGGGGAGCTGTTTTTT	-	TRBD2	TRBJ2-2	TRBV5-1